These T cell receptor beta chains were read from a single sample in a study of T-cell reconstitution after alpha-beta-depleted transplantation in children. TCRdb passed the PCR reads through MiXCR, listing each CDR3 protein once. The sample has fewer than 350,000 distinct CDR3 sequences, over 7% seen once. This specimen was peripheral blood, taken 360 days after TCRalphabeta/CD19-depleted stem cell transplant. These receptors were obtained from a female patient aged 2-10 years who had a stem cell transplant for Fanconi anemia, so the T cells may come from the graft donor. Each CDR3 is given with its conserved first and last residue. D genes are given only for firm matches. The size entry is marked missing in some rows and otherwise reads once, few, many or a size class.

CDR3: CASSDWPNNEQFF
DNA: TGTGCCAGCAGTGATTGGCCTAACAATGAGCAGTTCTTC
J: TRBJ2-1
V: TRBV2
D: NA
size: NA

CDR3: CASANLDTALYEQYF
DNA: TGTGCCAGCGCCAACCTAGACACGGCTCTCTACGAGCAGTACTTC
J: TRBJ2-7
V: TRBV6-5
D: NA
size: many

CDR3: CSVGKDTQYF
DNA: TGCAGCGTTGGGAAAGATACGCAGTATTTT
J: TRBJ2-3
V: TRBV29-1
D: NA
size: many

CDR3: CASSYLGTRRGYEQYF
DNA: TGTGCCAGCAGTTATCTAGGGACCCGTAGGGGCTACGAGCAGTACTTC
J: TRBJ2-7
V: TRBV6-5
D: NA
size: many

CDR3: CASSGGLRSYEQYF
DNA: TGTGCCAGCTCCGGTGGGTTAAGATCGTACGAGCAGTACTTC
J: TRBJ2-7
V: TRBV28
D: NA
size: many

CDR3: CASRQWGQGLWNTEAFF
DNA: TGTGCCAGCAGACAATGGGGACAGGGCCTCTGGAACACTGAAGCTTTCTTT
J: TRBJ1-1
V: TRBV7-2
D: TRBD1
size: NA

CDR3: CASSLPLGQILFF
DNA: TGTGCCAGCAGTCTCCCCCTTGGACAGATACTGTTTTTT
J: TRBJ1-4
V: TRBV2
D: NA
size: many

CDR3: CASSNPTSGYNEQFF
DNA: TGTGCCAGCAGTAACCCGACTAGCGGGTACAATGAGCAGTTCTTC
J: TRBJ2-1
V: TRBV27
D: TRBD2
size: few

CDR3: CASSEDTVGQPQHF
DNA: TGTGCCAGCAGTGAGGACACGGTCGGTCAGCCCCAGCATTTT
J: TRBJ1-5
V: TRBV2
D: NA
size: NA

CDR3: CASSRDRLNTGELFF
DNA: TGTGCCAGCAGCCGGGACAGGCTGAACACCGGGGAGCTGTTTTTT
J: TRBJ2-2
V: TRBV7-6
D: TRBD1
size: few

CDR3: CSAGDHNYGYTF
DNA: TGCAGTGCTGGGGACCATAACTATGGCTACACCTTC
J: TRBJ1-2
V: TRBV20-1
D: NA
size: many

CDR3: CASSLRGLNTEAFF
DNA: TGTGCCAGCAGCTTAAGGGGATTGAACACTGAAGCTTTCTTT
J: TRBJ1-1
V: TRBV7-3
D: NA
size: many

CDR3: CASSLTPPYGYTF
DNA: TGTGCCAGCAGTCTCACACCCCCTTATGGCTACACCTTC
J: TRBJ1-2
V: TRBV12-3/TRBV12-4
D: NA
size: few

CDR3: CASSGGAYEQYF
DNA: TGTGCCAGTAGCGGGGGGGCCTACGAGCAGTACTTC
J: TRBJ2-7
V: TRBV11-2
D: TRBD2
size: many

CDR3: CAWMTGSSYNEQFF
DNA: TGTGCCTGGATGACAGGGAGCTCCTACAATGAGCAGTTCTTC
J: TRBJ2-1
V: TRBV30
D: TRBD1
size: NA

CDR3: CASSLDRANTQYF
DNA: TGTGCCAGCAGCTTAGACAGGGCAAATACGCAGTATTTT
J: TRBJ2-3
V: TRBV5-4
D: TRBD1
size: many

CDR3: CASSLIVATNEKLFF
DNA: TGTGCCAGCAGCTTAATCGTAGCAACTAATGAAAAACTGTTTTTT
J: TRBJ1-4
V: TRBV11-2
D: NA
size: few

CDR3: CASSSQETWNQPQHF
DNA: TGTGCCAGCAGTTCACAGGAGACCTGGAATCAGCCCCAGCATTTT
J: TRBJ1-5
V: TRBV12-3/TRBV12-4
D: NA
size: many

CDR3: CASSLETGEADTQYF
DNA: TGTGCCAGCAGCTTAGAGACAGGGGAAGCAGATACGCAGTATTTT
J: TRBJ2-3
V: TRBV7-9
D: TRBD1
size: few

CDR3: CASSQGSGTYEQYF
DNA: TGTGCCAGCAGCCAAGGCTCAGGGACCTACGAGCAGTACTTC
J: TRBJ2-7
V: TRBV3-1
D: NA
size: many

CDR3: CASKIAGVYYEQYF
DNA: TGCGCCAGTAAGATAGCGGGAGTTTACTACGAGCAGTACTTC
J: TRBJ2-7
V: TRBV5-1
D: TRBD2
size: NA

CDR3: CSASYDSRTTGELFF
DNA: TGCAGTGCTAGTTATGATTCTAGGACCACCGGGGAGCTGTTTTTT
J: TRBJ2-2
V: TRBV20-1
D: NA
size: many

CDR3: CASSIAGGWRIGNTEAFF
DNA: TGTGCCAGTAGTATCGCAGGGGGATGGAGGATCGGCAACACTGAAGCTTTCTTT
J: TRBJ1-1
V: TRBV19
D: TRBD1
size: NA

CDR3: CASSQELVGSGGQETQYF
DNA: TGTGCCAGCAGCCAAGAATTGGTGGGTAGCGGGGGACAAGAGACCCAGTACTTC
J: TRBJ2-5
V: TRBV4-2
D: TRBD2
size: many

CDR3: CASSSIPLGAQETQYF
DNA: TGCGCCAGCAGCTCAATCCCGTTAGGGGCACAAGAGACCCAGTACTTC
J: TRBJ2-5
V: TRBV5-1
D: NA
size: NA

CDR3: CASSLSRARRSNQPQHF
DNA: TGTGCCAGCAGCTTGAGCAGGGCGAGAAGGAGCAATCAGCCCCAGCATTTT
J: TRBJ1-5
V: TRBV5-7
D: NA
size: many

CDR3: CASSQTVNTEAFF
DNA: TGTGCCAGCAGCCAGACAGTGAACACTGAAGCTTTCTTT
J: TRBJ1-1
V: TRBV27
D: NA
size: NA

CDR3: CASSRDRFQNMNTEAFF
DNA: TGTGCCAGCAGCCGGGACCGTTTCCAGAACATGAACACTGAAGCTTTCTTT
J: TRBJ1-1
V: TRBV7-8
D: NA
size: few

CDR3: CASSLAYAYRIGNEQYF
DNA: TGTGCCAGCAGCTTAGCATACGCATATAGGATAGGGAACGAGCAGTACTTC
J: TRBJ2-7
V: TRBV7-2
D: NA
size: many

CDR3: CASSPTRDYLGEQFF
DNA: TGTGCCAGCAGTCCGACCCGGGACTACCTAGGTGAGCAGTTCTTC
J: TRBJ2-1
V: TRBV12-3/TRBV12-4
D: TRBD2
size: many

CDR3: CASSLGVPNTGELFF
DNA: TGCGCCAGCAGCTTGGGAGTACCGAACACCGGGGAGCTGTTTTTT
J: TRBJ2-2
V: TRBV5-1
D: NA
size: many

CDR3: CATREELNTEAFF
DNA: TGTGCCACCAGAGAGGAGCTTAACACTGAAGCTTTCTTT
J: TRBJ1-1
V: TRBV24-1
D: NA
size: many

CDR3: CASSFGLAGVLETQYF
DNA: TGTGCCAGCAGCTTCGGACTAGCGGGAGTTCTTGAGACCCAGTACTTC
J: TRBJ2-5
V: TRBV7-8
D: TRBD2
size: few

CDR3: CASSQGTGQMREQFF
DNA: TGCGCCAGCAGCCAAGGGACAGGGCAAATGCGGGAGCAGTTCTTC
J: TRBJ2-1
V: TRBV5-1
D: TRBD1
size: few

CDR3: CSARGTVNSPLHF
DNA: TGCAGTGCTAGAGGGACAGTGAATTCACCCCTCCACTTT
J: TRBJ1-6
V: TRBV20-1
D: NA
size: many

CDR3: CASRRNRADTGELFF
DNA: TGCGCCAGCAGACGAAACAGGGCGGACACCGGGGAGCTGTTTTTT
J: TRBJ2-2
V: TRBV5-1
D: NA
size: many

CDR3: CASSEWDRGGWLYNEQFF
DNA: TGTGCCAGCAGTGAATGGGACCGGGGAGGGTGGCTTTACAATGAGCAGTTCTTC
J: TRBJ2-1
V: TRBV6-1
D: TRBD2
size: few

CDR3: CASRLAGGSIETQYF
DNA: TGCGCCAGCAGGCTAGCGGGAGGGTCCATAGAGACCCAGTACTTC
J: TRBJ2-5
V: TRBV5-1
D: TRBD2
size: few

CDR3: CASRPVGADTQYF
DNA: TGCGCCAGCAGACCTGTAGGGGCAGATACGCAGTATTTT
J: TRBJ2-3
V: TRBV5-1
D: NA
size: many

CDR3: CASSTGGAYGYTF
DNA: TGTGCCAGCAGTACAGGGGGCGCCTATGGCTACACCTTC
J: TRBJ1-2
V: TRBV12-3/TRBV12-4
D: TRBD1
size: many

CDR3: CSAQTGANYGYTF
DNA: TGCAGTGCCCAGACAGGGGCTAACTATGGCTACACCTTC
J: TRBJ1-2
V: TRBV20-1
D: TRBD1
size: NA

CDR3: CASRRRDTQYF
DNA: TGTGCCAGCAGGCGACGAGATACGCAGTATTTT
J: TRBJ2-3
V: TRBV3-1
D: NA
size: NA

CDR3: CASSLAYGGARDEQFF
DNA: TGTGCCAGCAGCTTGGCCTACGGGGGGGCCAGAGATGAGCAGTTCTTC
J: TRBJ2-1
V: TRBV5-8
D: TRBD2
size: many

CDR3: CSATGPNQPQHF
DNA: TGCAGTGCAACGGGCCCGAATCAGCCCCAGCATTTT
J: TRBJ1-5
V: TRBV20-1
D: NA
size: NA

CDR3: CASSFAPGRVTDTQYF
DNA: TGTGCCAGCAGTTTTGCCCCGGGACGGGTCACAGATACGCAGTATTTT
J: TRBJ2-3
V: TRBV12-3/TRBV12-4
D: NA
size: many

CDR3: CASSLLVGAQETQYF
DNA: TGCGCCAGCAGCCTGCTGGTGGGAGCCCAAGAGACCCAGTACTTC
J: TRBJ2-5
V: TRBV4-1
D: NA
size: once

CDR3: CASRKTGVSGNSPLHF
DNA: TGCGCCAGCAGGAAGACCGGAGTATCTGGGAATTCACCCCTCCACTTT
J: TRBJ1-6
V: TRBV10-2
D: NA
size: many

CDR3: CASSLSRSEQFF
DNA: TGTGCCAGCAGCCTGTCTCGTAGTGAGCAGTTCTTC
J: TRBJ2-1
V: TRBV3-1
D: NA
size: many

CDR3: CASSKTTETVTDYNEQFF
DNA: TGTGCCAGCAGCAAAACGACAGAGACAGTCACAGACTACAATGAGCAGTTCTTC
J: TRBJ2-1
V: TRBV21-1
D: NA
size: NA

CDR3: CASSRTSPAKNIQYF
DNA: TGTGCCAGCAGTCGGACAAGCCCCGCCAAAAACATTCAGTACTTC
J: TRBJ2-4
V: TRBV6-5
D: NA
size: NA